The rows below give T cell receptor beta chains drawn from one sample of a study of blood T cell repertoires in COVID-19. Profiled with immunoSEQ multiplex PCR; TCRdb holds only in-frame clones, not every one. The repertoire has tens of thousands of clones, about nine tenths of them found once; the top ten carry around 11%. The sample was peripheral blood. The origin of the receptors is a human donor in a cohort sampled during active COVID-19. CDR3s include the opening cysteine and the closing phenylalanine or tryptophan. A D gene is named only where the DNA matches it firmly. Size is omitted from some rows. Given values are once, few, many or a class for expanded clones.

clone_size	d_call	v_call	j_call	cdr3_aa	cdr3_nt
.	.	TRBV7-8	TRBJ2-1	CASSLRTANNEQFF	TGTGCCAGCAGCTTACGCACAGCTAACAATGAGCAGTTCTTC
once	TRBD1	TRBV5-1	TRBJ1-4	CASSLAGTGAANEKLFF	TGCGCCAGCAGCTTGGCTGGGACAGGGGCTGCTAATGAAAAACTGTTTTTT
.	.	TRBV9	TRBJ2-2	CASSVDSGTKTGELFF	TGTGCCAGCAGCGTAGATTCGGGAACCAAAACCGGGGAGCTGTTTTTT
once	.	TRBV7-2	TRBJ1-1	CASSQRQLNTEAFF	TGTGCCAGCAGCCAAAGACAGTTGAACACTGAAGCTTTCTTT
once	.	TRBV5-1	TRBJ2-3	CASSLTVLTDTQYF	TGCGCCAGCAGCTTGACGGTGTTGACAGATACGCAGTATTTT
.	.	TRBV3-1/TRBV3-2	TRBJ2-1	CASSQVGGANNEQFF	TGTGCCAGCAGCCAAGTAGGCGGTGCCAACAATGAGCAGTTCTTC
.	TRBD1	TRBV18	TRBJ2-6	CASSRQGPGIGANVLTF	TGTGCCAGCTCGCGACAGGGGCCGGGAATTGGGGCCAACGTCCTGACTTTC
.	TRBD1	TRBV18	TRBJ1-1	CASSVRGTGNTEAFF	TGTGCCAGCTCAGTCCGTGGGACAGGGAACACTGAAGCTTTCTTT
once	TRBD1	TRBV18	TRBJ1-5	CASSPHRDRGYQPQHF	TGTGCCAGCTCACCCCACCGGGACAGGGGATATCAGCCCCAGCATTTT
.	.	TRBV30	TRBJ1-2	CAWSYSGGYTF	TGTGCCTGGAGTTACAGTGGAGGCTACACCTTC
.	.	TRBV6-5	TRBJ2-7	CASTSGASYEQYF	TGTGCCAGCACGTCAGGGGCCTCCTACGAGCAGTACTTC
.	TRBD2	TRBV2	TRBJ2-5	CASSIGTSGSGETQYF	TGTGCCAGCAGCATCGGGACTAGCGGGAGCGGGGAGACCCAGTACTTC
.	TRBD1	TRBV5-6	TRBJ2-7	CASSIGGQVSSYEQYF	TGTGCCAGCAGCATTGGGGGACAGGTTTCCTCCTACGAGCAGTACTTC
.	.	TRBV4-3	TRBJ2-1	CASSQEQGTSYLGQFF	TGCGCCAGCAGCCAAGAACAGGGAACGAGCTACCTGGGGCAGTTCTTC
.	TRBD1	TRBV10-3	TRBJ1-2	CAISEPNRGNYGYTF	TGTGCCATCAGTGAGCCCAACAGGGGGAACTATGGCTACACCTTC
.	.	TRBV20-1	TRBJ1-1	CSARELGRAFF	TGCAGTGCTAGAGAGTTGGGGAGGGCTTTCTTT
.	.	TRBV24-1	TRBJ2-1	CATSVGGSYNEQFF	TGTGCCACCAGTGTAGGGGGCTCCTACAATGAGCAGTTCTTC
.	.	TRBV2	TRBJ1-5	CASSEGALSNQPQHF	TGTGCCAGCAGTGAAGGGGCTCTTAGCAATCAGCCCCAGCATTTT
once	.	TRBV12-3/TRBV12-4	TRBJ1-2	CASSSNREDGYTF	TGTGCCAGCAGTTCGAACAGGGAAGACGGCTACACCTTC
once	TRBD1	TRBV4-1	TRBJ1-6	CASSQDSQGKYSPLHF	TGCGCCAGCAGCCAAGATTCACAGGGGAAATATTCACCCCTCCACTTT
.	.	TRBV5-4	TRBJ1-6	CASSPGRYNSPLHF	TGTGCCAGCAGCCCGGGAAGGTATAATTCACCCCTCCACTTT
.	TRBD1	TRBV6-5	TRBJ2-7	CASRKGQGDTYEQYF	TGTGCCAGCAGAAAGGGACAGGGCGATACCTACGAGCAGTACTTC
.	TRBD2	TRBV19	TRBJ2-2	CASSIMGGGYTGELFF	TGTGCCAGTAGTATAATGGGGGGAGGGTACACCGGGGAGCTGTTTTTT
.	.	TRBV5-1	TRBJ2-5	CATGEDWETQYF	TGCGCCACAGGGGAAGATTGGGAGACCCAGTACTTC
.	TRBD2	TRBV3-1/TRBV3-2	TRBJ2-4	CASSNLAGGENIQYF	TGTGCCAGCAGCAACCTAGCGGGGGGGGAAAACATTCAGTACTTC
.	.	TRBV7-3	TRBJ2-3	CASSLSQADTQYF	TGTGCCAGCAGCTTATCACAAGCAGATACGCAGTATTTT
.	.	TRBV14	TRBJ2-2	CASSQAGLPTGELFF	TGTGCCAGCAGCCAAGCGGGACTCCCCACCGGGGAGCTGTTTTTT
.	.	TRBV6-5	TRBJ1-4	CASSYSRGNEKLFF	TGTGCCAGCAGTTACTCACGGGGAAATGAAAAACTGTTTTTT
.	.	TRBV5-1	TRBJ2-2	CASSRQANTGELFF	TGCGCCAGCAGCAGGCAGGCGAACACCGGGGAGCTGTTTTTT
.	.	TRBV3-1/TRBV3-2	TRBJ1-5	CASSQRRGNQPQHF	TGTGCCAGCAGCCAAAGGCGGGGAAATCAGCCCCAGCATTTT
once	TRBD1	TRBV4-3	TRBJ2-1	CASSLGTGVISYNEQFF	TGCGCCAGCAGCCTCGGGACAGGGGTGATCTCCTACAATGAGCAGTTCTTC
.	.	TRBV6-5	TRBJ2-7	CATVSGYEQYF	TGTGCCACCGTTTCCGGGTACGAGCAGTACTTC
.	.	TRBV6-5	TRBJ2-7	CASQRGNEQYF	TGTGCCAGCCAAAGGGGGAACGAGCAGTACTTC
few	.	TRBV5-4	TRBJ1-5	CASSLTGGASNQPQHF	TGTGCCAGCAGCTTGACTGGGGGCGCGAGCAATCAGCCCCAGCATTTT
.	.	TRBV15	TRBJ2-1	CATSRVWTRGTNEQFF	TGTGCCACCAGCAGAGTGTGGACTAGGGGGACCAATGAGCAGTTCTTC
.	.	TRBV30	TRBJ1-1	CAWSLLRGRTEAFF	TGTGCCTGGTCTCTACTCCGGGGGAGGACTGAAGCTTTCTTT
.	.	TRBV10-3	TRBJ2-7	CAITRGGGNEQYF	TGTGCCATCACCCGAGGGGGGGGGAACGAGCAGTACTTC
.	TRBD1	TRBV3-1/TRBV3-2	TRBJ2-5	CASSQESRDRAQTQYF	TGTGCCAGCAGCCAAGAGAGCCGGGACAGGGCGCAGACCCAGTACTTC
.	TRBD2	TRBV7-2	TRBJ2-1	CASSLVGGRGPYNEQFF	TGTGCCAGCAGCTTAGTCGGGGGGAGAGGGCCTTACAATGAGCAGTTCTTC
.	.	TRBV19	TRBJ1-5	CASSISGGGKPQHF	TGTGCCAGTAGTATATCCGGGGGTGGGAAGCCCCAGCATTTT
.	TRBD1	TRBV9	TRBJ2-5	CASSRTGDQETQYF	TGTGCCAGCAGCCGGACAGGGGACCAAGAGACCCAGTACTTC
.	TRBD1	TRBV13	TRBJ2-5	CASSLVRDRGWKTQYF	TGTGCCAGCAGCTTAGTCAGGGACAGGGGTTGGAAGACCCAGTACTTC
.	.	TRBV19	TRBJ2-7	CARPAGRGAEQYF	TGTGCCAGACCTGCCGGCAGGGGGGCTGAGCAGTACTTC
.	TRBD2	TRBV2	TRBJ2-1	CASRRGSSYNEQFF	TGTGCCAGCAGGCGGGGGAGCTCCTACAATGAGCAGTTCTTC
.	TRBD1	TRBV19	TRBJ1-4	CASSILGQGVEKLFF	TGTGCCAGTAGTATCTTAGGACAGGGCGTTGAAAAACTGTTTTTT
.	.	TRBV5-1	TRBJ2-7	CASSLGSDLYEQYF	TGCGCCAGCAGCTTGGGGTCAGATTTATACGAGCAGTACTTC
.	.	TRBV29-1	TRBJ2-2	CSGARSANTGELFF	TGCAGCGGGGCCAGATCCGCGAACACCGGGGAGCTGTTTTTT
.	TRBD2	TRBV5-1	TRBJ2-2	CASSSGLAGTGELFF	TGCGCCAGCAGCTCGGGACTAGCGGGAACCGGGGAGCTGTTTTTT
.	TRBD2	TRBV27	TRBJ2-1	CASSSWTSGSYNEQFF	TGTGCCAGCAGTTCGTGGACTAGCGGGTCATACAATGAGCAGTTCTTC
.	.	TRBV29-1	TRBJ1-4	CSVEQAGKLFF	TGCAGCGTTGAGCAAGCCGGAAAACTGTTTTTT
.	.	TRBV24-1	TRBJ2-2	CATSDLDTGELFF	TGTGCCACCAGTGATCTAGACACCGGGGAGCTGTTTTTT
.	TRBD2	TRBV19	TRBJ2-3	CASKGGGHTDTQYF	TGTGCTTCCAAAGGCGGGGGGCACACAGATACGCAGTATTTT
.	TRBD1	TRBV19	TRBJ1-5	CASSADRGNGFSNQPQHF	TGTGCCAGTAGCGCTGACAGGGGGAATGGATTTAGCAATCAGCCCCAGCATTTT
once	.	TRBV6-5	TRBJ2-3	CASRPDRRSTDTQYF	TGTGCCAGCAGACCCGACAGGCGGAGCACAGATACGCAGTATTTT
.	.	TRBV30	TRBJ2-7	CAWSVGVASYEQYF	TGTGCCTGGAGTGTAGGGGTAGCCTCCTACGAGCAGTACTTC
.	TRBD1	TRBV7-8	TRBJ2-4	CASSLARRGDRVNIQYF	TGTGCCAGCAGCTTAGCGCGTCGGGGGGACAGGGTCAACATTCAGTACTTC
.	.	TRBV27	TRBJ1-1	CASRRSGVITEAFF	TGTGCCAGCAGGCGGTCGGGGGTCATCACTGAAGCTTTCTTT